Sequencing of this T cell receptor beta chain was carried out in a study of Tregs in tolerant kidney transplant recipients. Unstimulated regulatory T cells (CD4+CD25+CD127-), CD4+CD25- non-regulatory cells, CD4 and CD8 cells were FACS-sorted from thawed PBMCs. V dropped 1 base and J dropped 10 bases, with 14 bases sitting between them. Germline V gene lookup returns CDR1 SEHNR and CDR2 FQNEAQ (reference sequence). The CDR3 extends over 15 amino acids. Assay used: immunoSEQ multiplex PCR; TCRdb lists only in-frame clones, some missing. The profile shows more than 90,000 clones, around nine tenths of them singletons. This clone was detected a few times. The antigen is undetermined. Regarding the study as a whole: The small number of patients limits these findings pending further validation. Expanding Tregs on activated donor B cells appeared to best identify donor-specific TCRbeta clones. Biological reproducibility was not directly addressed in this study.

This clonotype was obtained from a human donor in good health. This sequence joins TRBV7-9 and TRBJ1-6, with D possibly matching TRBD1 (5 bases). Sample: CD4+ T cells from blood. The CDR3 DNA is TGTGCCAGCAGCTTAGTCTTCCAGGGCCCCTCACCCCTCCACTTT. Translated: CASSLVFQGPSPLHF.